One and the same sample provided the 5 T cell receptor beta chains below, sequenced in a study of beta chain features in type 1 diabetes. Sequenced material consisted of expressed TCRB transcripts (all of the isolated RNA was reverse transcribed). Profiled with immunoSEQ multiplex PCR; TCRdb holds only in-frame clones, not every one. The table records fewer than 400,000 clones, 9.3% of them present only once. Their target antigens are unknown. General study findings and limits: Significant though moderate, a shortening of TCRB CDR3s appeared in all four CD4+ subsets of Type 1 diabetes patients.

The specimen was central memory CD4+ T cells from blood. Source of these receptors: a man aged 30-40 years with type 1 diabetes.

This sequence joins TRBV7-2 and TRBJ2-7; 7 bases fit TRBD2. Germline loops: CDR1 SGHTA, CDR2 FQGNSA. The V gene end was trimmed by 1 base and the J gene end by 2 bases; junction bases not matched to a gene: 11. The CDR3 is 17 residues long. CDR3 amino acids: CASSLGTSDLVPYEQYF. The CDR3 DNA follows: TGTGCCAGCAGCTTAGGAACTAGCGATTTAGTTCCCTACGAGCAGTACTTC.

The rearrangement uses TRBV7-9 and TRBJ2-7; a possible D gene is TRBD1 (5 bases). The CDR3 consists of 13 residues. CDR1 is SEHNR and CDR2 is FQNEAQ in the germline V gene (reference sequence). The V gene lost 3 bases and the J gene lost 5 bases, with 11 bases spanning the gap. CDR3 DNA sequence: TGTGCCAGCAGCTTTCCAGGGTCCCACGAGCAGTACTTC. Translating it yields CASSFPGSHEQYF.

CDR3 in DNA: TGTGCCAGCAGTCCTCCGGACAGAGCTAACTATGGCTACACCTTC. It specifies CASSPPDRANYGYTF. The chain joins TRBV28 to TRBJ1-2, with a tentative D call TRBD1 (6 bases). Germline V gene lookup returns CDR1 MDHEN and CDR2 SYDVKM. With 5 bases removed from V and 0 bases from J, the gap between germline ends came to 13 bases. This CDR3 region has 15 residues.

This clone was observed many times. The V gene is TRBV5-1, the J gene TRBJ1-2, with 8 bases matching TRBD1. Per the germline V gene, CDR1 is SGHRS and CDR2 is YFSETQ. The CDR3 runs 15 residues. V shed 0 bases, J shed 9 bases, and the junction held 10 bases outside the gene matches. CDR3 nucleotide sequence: TGCGCCAGCAGCTTGGAAGGACAGGGAGGATCGAGCTACACCTTC. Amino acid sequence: CASSLEGQGGSSYTF. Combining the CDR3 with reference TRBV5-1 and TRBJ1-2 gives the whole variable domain KAGVTQTPRYLIKTRGQQVTLSCSPISGHRSVSWYQQTPGQGLQFLFEYFSETQRNKGNFPGRFSGRQFSNSRSEMNVSTLELGDSALYLCASSLEGQGGSSYTFGSGTRLTVV.

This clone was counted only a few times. The CDR3 spells CASSPTGTGVEETQYF. CDR3 nucleotide sequence: TGTGCCAGCAGCCCAACCGGGACAGGGGTCGAAGAGACCCAGTACTTC. V gene TRBV9 combines with J gene TRBJ2-5; 10 positions agree with TRBD1. J was trimmed by 3 bases and V by 4 bases; bases with no gene match: 9. CDR1 SGDLS and CDR2 YYNGEE come from the germline V gene. This CDR3 contains 16 residues.